A selection of T cell receptor beta chains follows, all from one sample in a study of metastatic and nonmetastatic thyroid tumors. TCRdb reanalyzed the PCR reads via MiXCR. The sample lists about 21,000 clones; over 25% were seen once. Sequencing was carried out using tumor tissue. These receptor sequences come from a male donor with papillary thyroid cancer or a benign thyroid nodule (not recorded which). Some clones in this sample may be carry-over from other donors' samples. Both conserved end residues are part of each CDR3. D genes are given only for firm matches. Some rows have no size entry. The others give once, few or many, or a class for an expanded clone.

v_gene: TRBV12-3/TRBV12-4
d_gene: NA
abundance: NA
j_gene: TRBJ1-3
CDR3nt: TGTGCCAGCAGTTGGGGGTTAAACACCATATATTTT
CDR3aa: CASSWGLNTIYF

v_gene: TRBV6-2/TRBV6-3
d_gene: TRBD1
abundance: NA
j_gene: TRBJ1-1
CDR3nt: TGTGCCAGCAGTTACACCCTGGGACAGGCGAACACTGAAGCTTTCTTT
CDR3aa: CASSYTLGQANTEAFF

v_gene: TRBV28
d_gene: NA
abundance: NA
j_gene: TRBJ2-2
CDR3nt: TGTGCCAGCACGGGGCGGGAGAACACCGGGGAGCTGTTTTTT
CDR3aa: CASTGRENTGELFF

v_gene: TRBV6-1
d_gene: NA
abundance: NA
j_gene: TRBJ1-4
CDR3nt: TGTGCCAGCAACCAAGGGAAGGCTAATGAAAAACTGTTTTTT
CDR3aa: CASNQGKANEKLFF

v_gene: TRBV20-1
d_gene: NA
abundance: once
j_gene: TRBJ2-7
CDR3nt: TGCAGTGCCGGGGGACCTCAGGTGTACGAGCAGTACTTC
CDR3aa: CSAGGPQVYEQYF

v_gene: TRBV2
d_gene: NA
abundance: few
j_gene: TRBJ1-5
CDR3nt: TGTGCCAGCAGTGATGAGGGAGTACAGCCCCAGCATTTT
CDR3aa: CASSDEGVQPQHF

v_gene: TRBV6-1
d_gene: NA
abundance: few
j_gene: TRBJ2-2
CDR3nt: TGTGCCAGCAGTGAAAGGGAGGATAGCACCGGGGAGCTGTTTTTT
CDR3aa: CASSEREDSTGELFF

v_gene: TRBV30
d_gene: TRBD1
abundance: NA
j_gene: TRBJ2-7
CDR3nt: TGTGCCTGGACCCGTCCCGGGACAGGCGGAGGGCGGTACTTC
CDR3aa: CAWTRPGTGGGRYF

v_gene: TRBV10-3
d_gene: NA
abundance: few
j_gene: TRBJ2-5
CDR3nt: TGTGCCATCAGCGGACAGCAAGAGACCCAGTACTTC
CDR3aa: CAISGQQETQYF

v_gene: TRBV7-6
d_gene: NA
abundance: many
j_gene: TRBJ2-2
CDR3nt: TGTGCCAGCAGCCCCGGGAACACCGGGGAGCTGTTTTTT
CDR3aa: CASSPGNTGELFF

v_gene: TRBV6-1
d_gene: NA
abundance: NA
j_gene: TRBJ1-2
CDR3nt: TGTGCCAGCAGATTGTTTCTAGGGGGGGTCTATGGCTACACCTTC
CDR3aa: CASRLFLGGVYGYTF

v_gene: TRBV30
d_gene: NA
abundance: NA
j_gene: TRBJ2-1
CDR3nt: TGTGCCTGGAGTGACGGGACTGTGCCCTACAATGAGCAGTTCTTC
CDR3aa: CAWSDGTVPYNEQFF

v_gene: TRBV20-1
d_gene: TRBD2
abundance: NA
j_gene: TRBJ2-3
CDR3nt: TGCGGTGCCAGCGGGGGAGGCTCAGATACGCAGTATTTT
CDR3aa: CGASGGGSDTQYF

v_gene: TRBV9
d_gene: NA
abundance: NA
j_gene: TRBJ1-6
CDR3nt: TGTGCCAGCAGCCCAACAACAGGGTTTAGTAATTCACCCCTCCACTTT
CDR3aa: CASSPTTGFSNSPLHF

v_gene: TRBV29-1
d_gene: NA
abundance: many
j_gene: TRBJ1-5
CDR3nt: TGCAGCGCTCTTATCGGACGGGAAAATCAGCCCCAGCATTTT
CDR3aa: CSALIGRENQPQHF

v_gene: TRBV4-2
d_gene: TRBD2
abundance: medium-sized
j_gene: TRBJ2-1
CDR3nt: TGTGCCAGCAGCCAAGATACTAGCGGGAGGAGGCCATACAATGAGCAGTTCTTC
CDR3aa: CASSQDTSGRRPYNEQFF

v_gene: TRBV6-1
d_gene: NA
abundance: NA
j_gene: TRBJ1-4
CDR3nt: TGTGCCAGCAGTGGATCCAGGGCGGGAAATGAAAAACTGTTTTTT
CDR3aa: CASSGSRAGNEKLFF

v_gene: TRBV20-1
d_gene: TRBD1
abundance: NA
j_gene: TRBJ1-5
CDR3nt: TGCAGTGCTAGAGGGGGGGGACAGTATAGCAATCAGCCCCAGCATTTT
CDR3aa: CSARGGGQYSNQPQHF

v_gene: TRBV15
d_gene: NA
abundance: NA
j_gene: TRBJ2-3
CDR3nt: TGTGCCACCAGCATCGGACTATCGGATACGCAGTATTTT
CDR3aa: CATSIGLSDTQYF

v_gene: TRBV6-1
d_gene: NA
abundance: NA
j_gene: TRBJ2-1
CDR3nt: TGTGCCGGCAGGGGGGCCACTGTGGAAGGGGATGAGCAGTTCTTC
CDR3aa: CAGRGATVEGDEQFF

v_gene: TRBV30
d_gene: NA
abundance: NA
j_gene: TRBJ1-2
CDR3nt: TGTGCCTGGAGTGCCCCGGGGGGGGCCTACTATGGCTACACCTTC
CDR3aa: CAWSAPGGAYYGYTF

v_gene: TRBV6-2/TRBV6-3
d_gene: TRBD2
abundance: medium-sized
j_gene: TRBJ2-3
CDR3nt: TGTGCCAGCAGTTTCCTCCCTAGCGGGACCACAGATACGCAGTATTTT
CDR3aa: CASSFLPSGTTDTQYF

v_gene: TRBV30
d_gene: TRBD2
abundance: medium-sized
j_gene: TRBJ2-1
CDR3nt: TGTGCCAGTAGCGGGATCTACAATGAGCAGTTCTTC
CDR3aa: CASSGIYNEQFF

v_gene: TRBV5-3
d_gene: NA
abundance: NA
j_gene: TRBJ2-7
CDR3nt: TGTGCCAGCAGCCAGAGCCCCGAGCAGTACTTC
CDR3aa: CASSQSPEQYF

v_gene: TRBV6-1
d_gene: TRBD2
abundance: medium-sized
j_gene: TRBJ2-1
CDR3nt: TGTGCCAGCAGTGCCGGACTAGCGGGAGTAGGTGAGCAGTTCTTC
CDR3aa: CASSAGLAGVGEQFF

v_gene: TRBV20-1
d_gene: TRBD2
abundance: NA
j_gene: TRBJ2-3
CDR3nt: TGCAGTGCTAATGACCCCGGGACTAGCGGTCCAGATACGCAGTATTTT
CDR3aa: CSANDPGTSGPDTQYF

v_gene: TRBV7-9
d_gene: NA
abundance: NA
j_gene: TRBJ1-6
CDR3nt: TGTGCCAGCAGGGCATACGGGGGTTATAATTCACCCCTCCACTTT
CDR3aa: CASRAYGGYNSPLHF

v_gene: TRBV6-2/TRBV6-3
d_gene: TRBD1
abundance: few
j_gene: TRBJ2-1
CDR3nt: TGCGCCAGCAGTTACGGGACAGGGTGGAATGAGCAGTTCTTC
CDR3aa: CASSYGTGWNEQFF

v_gene: TRBV11-3
d_gene: TRBD1
abundance: NA
j_gene: TRBJ2-1
CDR3nt: TGTGCCAGCAGCTTCGGACAGGGGGCGCATGAGCAGTTCTTC
CDR3aa: CASSFGQGAHEQFF

v_gene: TRBV7-2
d_gene: TRBD1
abundance: many
j_gene: TRBJ2-7
CDR3nt: TGTGCCAGCACCTTGGGGACAGGGACCTTTAGGCAGTACTTC
CDR3aa: CASTLGTGTFRQYF

v_gene: TRBV4-1
d_gene: TRBD1
abundance: NA
j_gene: TRBJ2-7
CDR3nt: TGCGCCAGCAGCCAAGGCTGGGGACAGCACTACGAGCAGTACTTC
CDR3aa: CASSQGWGQHYEQYF

v_gene: TRBV7-9
d_gene: NA
abundance: NA
j_gene: TRBJ1-2
CDR3nt: TGTGCCAGCAGCTTGACTACTCGACCTAACTATGGCTACACCTTC
CDR3aa: CASSLTTRPNYGYTF

v_gene: TRBV4-1
d_gene: NA
abundance: many
j_gene: TRBJ2-3
CDR3nt: TGCGCCAGCAGCTATCGGCAGGGGGGGGCAGATACGCAGTATTTT
CDR3aa: CASSYRQGGADTQYF

v_gene: TRBV28
d_gene: NA
abundance: medium-sized
j_gene: TRBJ1-2
CDR3nt: TGTGCCAGCAGTTTACAACAGGGAGGAGGCTACACCTTC
CDR3aa: CASSLQQGGGYTF

v_gene: TRBV11-3
d_gene: NA
abundance: NA
j_gene: TRBJ1-6
CDR3nt: TGTGCCAGCAGCTTAGATCGTAGGGGTCTGAATTCACCCCTCCACTTT
CDR3aa: CASSLDRRGLNSPLHF

v_gene: TRBV5-6
d_gene: TRBD1
abundance: many
j_gene: TRBJ2-1
CDR3nt: TGTGCCAGCAGCCCGGACAGGGGCGAGGTCTACAATGAGCAGTTCTTC
CDR3aa: CASSPDRGEVYNEQFF

v_gene: TRBV10-1
d_gene: NA
abundance: many
j_gene: TRBJ1-2
CDR3nt: TGCGCCAGCAGTCCGGGGGGGGGCAACTATGGCTACACCTTC
CDR3aa: CASSPGGGNYGYTF

v_gene: TRBV7-8
d_gene: TRBD2
abundance: medium-sized
j_gene: TRBJ2-7
CDR3nt: TGTGCCAGCAGTTTTGAGCCCCCGGGAGGCTCATACTACGAGCAGTACTTC
CDR3aa: CASSFEPPGGSYYEQYF

v_gene: TRBV24-1
d_gene: NA
abundance: NA
j_gene: TRBJ2-1
CDR3nt: TGTGCCACCAGCCCCTCGAGGGGGGGTGACATGTTCCACAATGAGCAGTTCTTC
CDR3aa: CATSPSRGGDMFHNEQFF

v_gene: TRBV11-2
d_gene: TRBD2
abundance: NA
j_gene: TRBJ2-3
CDR3nt: TGTGCCAGCAGCTTAGAGGGGCCGGGAGGCGCAGATACGCAGTATTTT
CDR3aa: CASSLEGPGGADTQYF

v_gene: TRBV2
d_gene: NA
abundance: few
j_gene: TRBJ1-2
CDR3nt: TGCGCTGAGACATCTAACTATGGCTACACCTTC
CDR3aa: CAETSNYGYTF

v_gene: TRBV12-3/TRBV12-4
d_gene: NA
abundance: NA
j_gene: TRBJ2-5
CDR3nt: TGTGCCAGCAGTTTTGCGCGAAAAGATACCCAGTACTTC
CDR3aa: CASSFARKDTQYF

v_gene: TRBV5-1
d_gene: TRBD1
abundance: NA
j_gene: TRBJ1-1
CDR3nt: TGCGCCAGCAGAGAGGGGGCAAATACCAACACTGAAGCTTTCTTT
CDR3aa: CASREGANTNTEAFF

v_gene: TRBV6-1
d_gene: NA
abundance: NA
j_gene: TRBJ1-1
CDR3nt: TGTGCCAGCACCTCCCAAGGGTCCGAGAACACTGAAGCTTTCTTT
CDR3aa: CASTSQGSENTEAFF

v_gene: TRBV30
d_gene: NA
abundance: NA
j_gene: TRBJ1-6
CDR3nt: TGTGCCTGGAACCGGGACACCTATAATTCACCCCTCCACTTT
CDR3aa: CAWNRDTYNSPLHF

v_gene: TRBV6-1
d_gene: NA
abundance: few
j_gene: TRBJ1-1
CDR3nt: TGTGCCAGCAGTAAGTCCTTTAACACTGAAGCTTTCTTT
CDR3aa: CASSKSFNTEAFF

v_gene: TRBV6-1
d_gene: NA
abundance: NA
j_gene: TRBJ1-1
CDR3nt: TGTGCCAGCAGTGTGAGGCCAGAAAACACTGAATCTTTCTTT
CDR3aa: CASSVRPENTESFF

v_gene: TRBV11-2
d_gene: NA
abundance: NA
j_gene: TRBJ1-6
CDR3nt: TGTGCCAGCAGCCCGAATGCTAATTCACCCCTCCACTTT
CDR3aa: CASSPNANSPLHF

v_gene: TRBV6-2/TRBV6-3
d_gene: NA
abundance: few
j_gene: TRBJ2-5
CDR3nt: TGTGCCAGCAGTTACGGGGGTGACGAGACCCAGTACTTC
CDR3aa: CASSYGGDETQYF

v_gene: TRBV20-1
d_gene: NA
abundance: NA
j_gene: TRBJ1-5
CDR3nt: TGCAGTGCTAGAGAGACAGGCCGTTATCAGCCCCAGCATTTT
CDR3aa: CSARETGRYQPQHF

v_gene: TRBV5-1
d_gene: NA
abundance: many
j_gene: TRBJ1-1
CDR3nt: TGCGCCAGCAGCTTGGGTTCGGGGAACACTGAAGCTTTCTTT
CDR3aa: CASSLGSGNTEAFF

v_gene: TRBV16
d_gene: TRBD1
abundance: many
j_gene: TRBJ1-2
CDR3nt: TGTGCCAGCAGCCAAGGACAGGGCGAAAACTATGGCTACACCTTC
CDR3aa: CASSQGQGENYGYTF

v_gene: TRBV4-1
d_gene: NA
abundance: NA
j_gene: TRBJ2-5
CDR3nt: TGCGCCAGCAGCCAAGAGCCCCGAGTTGGAGAGACCCAGTACTTC
CDR3aa: CASSQEPRVGETQYF

v_gene: TRBV28
d_gene: TRBD2
abundance: NA
j_gene: TRBJ2-7
CDR3nt: TGTGCCAGCAGTTTAGGGACTAGCGAGTTGTTCTACGAGCAGTACTTC
CDR3aa: CASSLGTSELFYEQYF

v_gene: TRBV30
d_gene: TRBD2
abundance: many
j_gene: TRBJ2-3
CDR3nt: TGTGCCTGGAGGCCTAGCGGGAGCACAGATACGCAGTATTTT
CDR3aa: CAWRPSGSTDTQYF